This T cell receptor (beta chain) appears in the sequencing data of a study of blood T cell repertoires in COVID-19. On the study more broadly: In each case, the material was cDNA or gDNA derived from T cells, B-cell-depleted T cells, or PBMCs.

Assay used: immunoSEQ multiplex PCR; TCRdb lists only in-frame clones, some missing. The data contain over 450,000 clones, roughly nine tenths of them singletons. This clone appeared a single time. Patients in Seattle were enrolled during active infection, then followed longitudinally. This sequence was found in a man younger than 35 with COVID-19, enrolled during active disease. The sequenced sample was peripheral blood.

CDR3 in DNA: TGCGCCAGCAGCCAAGAAACAACAGATACGCAGTATTTT. Protein sequence: CASSQETTDTQYF. The gene calls are TRBV4-1 and TRBJ2-3; D unclear. In germline, CDR1 is MGHRA, CDR2 YSYEKL. With 0 bases removed from V and 3 bases from J, the gap between germline ends came to 4 bases. The CDR3 contains 13 residues.